Below are 25 T cell receptor beta chains sequenced from a single sample in a study of OX40 agonist ivuxolimab in advanced cancers. Libraries were prepared by immunoSEQ multiplex PCR; TCRdb keeps only in-frame clonotypes and omits some of them. The sample includes around 15,000 clones, about 81% of them seen just once. The source was CD4+ or CD8+ T cells sorted from blood, collected in a trial of the OX40 agonist ivuxolimab. These receptors all stem from an adult with an advanced solid tumor such as melanoma, head and neck, liver or kidney cancer.

The chain carries TRBV7-8 and TRBJ2-1; 9 nucleotides line up with TRBD1. This CDR3 region has 14 residues. Trimming removed 1 base from V and 10 bases from J; junction bases left unmatched: 5. Germline CDR1 is SGHVS and CDR2 is FQNEAQ. This CDR3 reads CASSLGQGVLEQFF. CDR3 DNA: TGTGCCAGCAGCTTAGGACAGGGGGTTTTAGAGCAGTTCTTC.

The gene calls are TRBV18 and TRBJ2-3, with 7 bases that match TRBD2. The CDR3 sequence is 16 residues long. Trimming cost V 6 bases and J 0 bases; bases outside gene matches: 9. The V gene's germline CDR1 is KGHSH and CDR2 LQKENI. This CDR3 is CASSVVASGSTDTQYF. Here the CDR3 DNA reads TGTGCCAGCTCCGTCGTCGCTAGCGGTAGCACAGATACGCAGTATTTT.

This clone was detected a few times. The chain employs TRBV6-6 and TRBJ1-2; D possibly corresponds to TRBD1 (5 bases). V was trimmed by 1 base and J by 2 bases, leaving 11 bases between them. Germline V CDR1 and CDR2: MNHNY, SVGAGI (reference sequence). The CDR3 has 15 residues. CDR3 region: CASSYFPGGNYGYTF. The CDR3 bases are TGTGCCAGCAGTTACTTCCCCGGGGGGAACTATGGCTACACCTTC.

The chain joins TRBV10-2 to TRBJ1-5; no clear D gene. The CDR3 is 14 residues long. V was cut by 0 bases and J by 0 bases, with 3 bases left in between. CDR1 is WSHSY and CDR2 is SAAADI in the germline V gene. In DNA form, the CDR3 reads TGCGCCAGCAGTGAGTCAGGTAGCAATCAGCCCCAGCATTTT. This gives the protein CASSESGSNQPQHF.

The CDR3 coding sequence is TGTGCCAGCAGTTTTCTCCCCAGGGATGAGTCCACAGATACGCAGTATTTT. Its protein product is CASSFLPRDESTDTQYF. The chain recombines TRBV27 with TRBJ2-3, with D maybe TRBD1 (5 bases). The CDR3 runs to 17 residues. Deletions cut 3 bases from V and 2 bases from J, with 18 bases between. Germline CDR1 reads MNHEY; CDR2 reads SMNVEV (reference sequence).

The gene calls are TRBV27 and TRBJ2-6, with 9 bases matching TRBD2. CDR3 length: 16 residues. Germline CDR1 MNHEY, CDR2 SMNVEV (reference sequence). V shed 5 bases and J 2 bases; nucleotides not matched to a gene: 4. In DNA, the CDR3 is TGTGCCAGCAGTGAAGCGGGGGGCCCTGGGGCCAACGTCCTGACTTTC. Protein product: CASSEAGGPGANVLTF.

The chain recombines TRBV11-1 with TRBJ2-3, with no clear D. The CDR3 spans 16 residues. Deletions cut 0 bases from V and 3 bases from J, with 13 bases between. Per the germline V gene, CDR1 is SGHAT and CDR2 is FQDESV (reference sequence). Here the CDR3 DNA reads TGTGCCAGCAGCTTAGCGCCTAATGGGTTAACAGATACGCAGTATTTT. Its protein product is CASSLAPNGLTDTQYF.

Regarding this clone: At one of its ends the junction is not consistent with the germline gene, which may arise from a read error. The V gene is TRBV6-1, the J gene TRBJ1-1; no clear D. In germline, CDR1 is MNHNS, CDR2 SASEGT. The CDR3 is made up of 15 amino acids. CDR3 coding DNA: TGTGCCATCAGTGAGTCACAAGGAATGAACACTGAAGCTTTCTTT. Amino acid sequence: CAISESQGMNTEAFF.

J is TRBJ1-2 and V is TRBV5-5; D is possibly TRBD1 (5 bases). Per the germline V gene, CDR1 is SGHKS and CDR2 is YYEKEE (reference sequence). Deletions cut 0 bases from V and 5 bases from J, with 8 bases between. The CDR3 loop spans 13 amino acids. CDR3 protein: CASSLGQRYGYTF. CDR3 nucleotides: TGTGCCAGCAGCTTGGGACAGCGATATGGCTACACCTTC.

As to this clone: The junction and the germline gene differ at one end; a read error may be behind it. This sequence joins TRBV27 and TRBJ1-5; the D is unclear. Germline values: CDR1 MNHEY, CDR2 SMNVEV (reference sequence). The CDR3 runs to 15 residues. The CDR3 is CASSLYQGSSQPQHF. In nucleotides, the CDR3 is TGTGCCAGCAGTTTATACCAAGGGAGCAGTCAGCCCCAGCATTTT.

The rearrangement uses TRBV5-4 and TRBJ2-3, with 8 bases identical to TRBD2. Germline CDR1 reads SGHNT; CDR2 reads YYREEE (reference sequence). The length of the CDR3 is 15 residues. Trimming cost V 5 bases and J 1 base; bases outside gene matches: 6. The CDR3 protein is CASRLSGRGTDTQYF. The CDR3 region has the DNA TGTGCCAGCAGACTGAGCGGGAGAGGCACAGATACGCAGTATTTT.

The chain combines TRBV7-9 with TRBJ2-7; D is ambiguous. The V gene's germline CDR1 is SEHNR and CDR2 FQNEAQ (reference sequence). V was clipped by 6 bases and J by 4 bases, with 7 bases between them. The length of the CDR3 is 11 residues. The CDR3 region has the DNA TGTGCCAGCAGGGGTGCGTACGAGCAGTACTTC. It encodes CASRGAYEQYF.

The chain links TRBV4-3 to TRBJ1-2; 7 nucleotides line up with TRBD1. The CDR3 runs 17 residues. Germline V CDR1 and CDR2: LGHNA, YSLEER. V lost 1 base to trimming and J lost 0 bases; unmatched junction nucleotides: 8. The CDR3 sequence is CASSQGDTGDPNYGYTF. Written as DNA, the CDR3 is TGCGCCAGCAGCCAAGGAGATACAGGGGATCCTAACTATGGCTACACCTTC.

This chain uses TRBV6-4 with TRBJ2-2, with TRBD2 matching 7 bases. This CDR3 is 16 amino acids long. Germline CDR1 reads MRHNA; CDR2 reads SNTAGT. V lost 6 bases and J lost 3; bases outside the gene matches: 10. CDR3 in DNA: TGTGCCAGCAGGGATTTGGCGGGAGCGGACACCGGGGAGCTGTTTTTT. This codes for CASRDLAGADTGELFF.

The rearrangement joins TRBV6-6 to TRBJ2-1; D unclear. CDR1 is MNHNY and CDR2 is SVGAGI in the germline V gene (reference sequence). The length of the CDR3 is 11 residues. Trimming shortened V by 2 bases and J by 8 bases, and 4 bases separated the two germline ends. CDR3 protein: CASSYADEQFF. CDR3 nucleotides: TGTGCCAGCAGTTACGCGGATGAGCAGTTCTTC.

The chain is built from TRBV4-2 and TRBJ2-7, with 14 bases identical to TRBD2. CDR1 and CDR2 from the germline V gene are LGHNA and YNFKEQ. The CDR3 is 16 residues long. V was clipped by 0 bases and J by 3 bases; unmatched bases: 1. CDR3 sequence reads: CASSQDGLAGGYEQYF. DNA for the CDR3: TGTGCCAGCAGCCAAGATGGACTAGCGGGAGGCTACGAGCAGTACTTC.

This sequence joins TRBV16 and TRBJ1-1; D is possibly TRBD1 (5 bases). This CDR3 contains 13 residues. V was trimmed by 2 bases and J by 3 bases, leaving 7 bases between them. The V gene's germline CDR1 is KGHSY and CDR2 FQNENV. CDR3 residues: CASSQRGDTEAFF. CDR3 nucleotides: TGTGCCAGCAGCCAACGGGGGGACACTGAAGCTTTCTTT.

V is TRBV9 and J is TRBJ1-5; D possibly corresponds to TRBD1 (6 bases). The V end lost 0 bases, the J end lost 4 bases, and 11 bases lay between the germline ends. This CDR3 spans 15 amino acids. CDR1 SGDLS and CDR2 YYNGEE come from the germline V gene. The CDR3 reads CASSVDGGGNQPQHF. CDR3 bases: TGTGCCAGCAGCGTAGATGGAGGGGGGAATCAGCCCCAGCATTTT.

V usage is TRBV14 and J usage is TRBJ2-7; TRBD1 matches at 7 bases. The trim removed 4 bases at V and 3 bases at J, leaving 9 bases unmatched. Germline V gene data show CDR1 as SGHDN and CDR2 as FVKESK. The CDR3 is 15 amino acids. The CDR3 DNA reads as TGTGCCAGCAGCCCCCGGGACAGAACGATCTACGAGCAGTACTTC. Amino acid sequence: CASSPRDRTIYEQYF.

V usage is TRBV18 and J usage is TRBJ2-7, with 9 nucleotides matching TRBD1. Germline assignment: CDR1 KGHSH and CDR2 LQKENI. The V gene end was trimmed by 5 bases and the J gene end by 7 bases; junction bases not matched to a gene: 6. The CDR3 covers 13 residues. The DNA for the CDR3 is TGTGCCAGCTCATGGGACAGGGTCCGGGAGCAGTACTTC. Amino acids: CASSWDRVREQYF.

A single count supports this clone. V and J are TRBV28 and TRBJ1-4, with D hard to call. CDR3 length: 15 residues. Between the trimmed V and J ends, which lost 4 bases and 0 bases, there was a span of 9 bases. Germline lookup yields CDR1 MDHEN and CDR2 SYDVKM. CDR3 nucleotides: TGTGCCAGCAGTTACCGGCCCCCAACTAATGAAAAACTGTTTTTT. This translates into CASSYRPPTNEKLFF.

V and J are TRBV7-6 and TRBJ2-1, with TRBD2 identical over 7 bases. The length of the CDR3 is 13 residues. The trim removed 1 base at V and 13 bases at J, leaving 7 bases unmatched. The germline gives CDR1 SGHVS, CDR2 FNYEAQ. The CDR3 is CASSLVAGEEQFF. The CDR3 nucleotides read TGTGCCAGCAGCTTAGTGGCGGGAGAGGAACAGTTCTTC.

The chain has TRBV18 and TRBJ2-1; the D gene is possibly TRBD1 (6 bases). Germline assignment: CDR1 KGHSH and CDR2 LQKENI. The CDR3 length is 13 residues. V lost 3 bases and J 5 bases, leaving 8 bases between the germline ends. The DNA of the CDR3 is TGTGCCAGCTCACCCCGGACAGACAATGAGCAGTTCTTC. It is translated as CASSPRTDNEQFF.

This sequence joins TRBV14 and TRBJ2-7; 7 bases map to TRBD2. V gave up 4 bases and J gave up 4 bases; unmatched junction bases: 7. The germline V gene encodes CDR1 SGHDN and CDR2 FVKESK. CDR3 length: 14 residues. This CDR3 is CASSRAGDFYEQYF. In DNA form, the CDR3 reads TGTGCCAGCAGCCGCGCGGGAGACTTTTACGAGCAGTACTTC.

The chain is built from TRBV27 and TRBJ2-7; possibly TRBD1 for D (5 bases). CDR3 length: 14 residues. CDR1 is MNHEY, CDR2 SMNVEV, per germline (reference sequence). The V end was cut by 5 bases, the J end by 4 bases, with 15 bases between. The CDR3 nucleotides read TGTGCCAGCAGTCTCAGGGCTTCGAGGTACGAGCAGTACTTC. Translation gives CASSLRASRYEQYF.